This T cell receptor (beta chain) derives from a study of PD-1 blockade in classical Hodgkin lymphoma. Assay used: immunoSEQ multiplex PCR; TCRdb lists only in-frame clones, some missing. Of just over 14,000 clones listed, around 90% are singletons. Time point indicated: newly diagnosed, previously untreated cHL patient sample. The study isolated CD8+ T cells from thawed PBMCs by magnetic negative selection. As to this clone: Its antigen remains unidentified.

V lost 0 bases and J lost 11, with 22 bases in between. The germline CDR1 and CDR2 sequences are LGHNA and YNFKEQ. The CDR3 length is 16 residues. Findings of the study overall: When set against healthy donors, newly diagnosed patients were reported to show lower baseline TCR diversity.

This TCR was sampled from a human donor with classical Hodgkin lymphoma. The sample comprised CD8+ T cells from blood. V is TRBV4-2 and J is TRBJ2-5, with D possibly called TRBD1 or TRBD2 (5 bases each). CDR3 sequence reads: CASSQDSGALLWGQYF. In DNA, the CDR3 is TGTGCCAGCAGCCAAGACTCCGGGGCCCTTTTGTGGGGGCAGTACTTC.